The 10 T cell receptor beta chains below come from one sample, sequenced in a study of blood T cell repertoires in COVID-19. Profiled with immunoSEQ multiplex PCR; TCRdb holds only in-frame clones, not every one. The table includes over 150,000 clones, about 80% detected once. The specimen was peripheral blood. The receptor source for this set is a human donor in a cohort sampled during active COVID-19.

The V gene is TRBV6-1, the J gene TRBJ1-5; 7 positions match TRBD1. CDR1 and CDR2 (germline): MNHNS, SASEGT. Trimming took 1 base from V and 0 from J; bases not matched to a gene: 6. This CDR3 is built from 17 residues. CDR3: CASSEEKGAYSNQPQHF. In DNA form, the CDR3 reads TGTGCCAGCAGTGAAGAGAAGGGGGCTTATAGCAATCAGCCCCAGCATTTT.

J is TRBJ2-7 and V is TRBV11-2, with TRBD1 identical over 8 bases. The trim removed 5 bases at V and 2 bases at J, leaving 11 bases unmatched. The CDR3 has 16 amino acids. Germline V lookup: CDR1 SGHAT, CDR2 FQNNGV. Here the CDR3 DNA reads TGTGCCAGCAGCCCAATGGACAGGGTGCGCGCCTACGAGCAGTACTTC. This encodes CASSPMDRVRAYEQYF.

The chain has TRBV2 and TRBJ2-1; 15 positions agree with TRBD2. The V gene's germline CDR1 is SNHLY and CDR2 FYNNEI. The CDR3 extends over 15 amino acids. Losses at the gene ends were 6 bases for V and 7 bases for J; bases not matched to a gene: 4. Here the CDR3 DNA reads TGTGCCAGCAGACCCGGGACTAGCGGGGGGAATGAGCAGTTCTTC. This sequence encodes CASRPGTSGGNEQFF. The entire variable domain, with the rest obtained from reference TRBV2 and TRBJ2-1, is as follows: EPEVTQTPSHQVTQMGQEVILRCVPISNHLYFYWYRQILGQKVEFLVSFYNNEISEKSEIFDDQFSVERPDGSNFTLKIRSTKLEDSAMYFCASRPGTSGGNEQFFGPGTRLTVL.

The chain employs TRBV6-6 and TRBJ1-2, with D unresolved. The CDR3 covers 14 residues. Trimming removed 0 bases at V and 6 bases at J, with 11 bases between. Per the germline V gene, CDR1 is MNHNY and CDR2 is SVGAGI (reference sequence). CDR3 amino acids: CASSYSPGRNGYTF. The CDR3 DNA is TGTGCCAGCAGTTACTCGCCGGGGAGGAATGGCTACACCTTC.

This clone was picked up a small number of times. This chain joins TRBV6-6 and TRBJ2-4; a weak D match, TRBD1 (5 bases). Per germline, CDR1 MNHNY and CDR2 SVGAGI (reference sequence). The CDR3 runs to 13 residues. V gave up 4 bases and J gave up 6 bases, with 10 bases separating them. CDR3 DNA sequence: TGTGCCAGCAGTTGGGCCCAGGGAAACATTCAGTACTTC. Amino acids: CASSWAQGNIQYF.

Here the CDR3 reads CASSPVETYTEAFF. CDR3 nucleotide sequence: TGTGCCAGCTCACCCGTCGAGACATACACTGAAGCTTTCTTT. The J gene is TRBJ1-1, the V gene TRBV18, with D unclear. The length of the CDR3 is 14 residues. V was shortened by 3 bases and J by 3 bases, with 11 bases between the two germline ends. Germline lookup yields CDR1 KGHSH and CDR2 LQKENI.

This chain uses TRBV2 with TRBJ2-6; the match to TRBD1 covers 9 bases. V shed 2 bases, J shed 2 bases, and the junction held 4 bases outside the gene matches. Germline CDR1 reads SNHLY; CDR2 reads FYNNEI. This CDR3 is built from 17 residues. The CDR3 DNA reads as TGTGCCAGCAGTGAAACGCGACAGGGGGCTGGGGCCAACGTCCTGACTTTC. Amino acids: CASSETRQGAGANVLTF.

The chain carries TRBV12-3 or TRBV12-4 and TRBJ2-2; 8 nucleotides agree with TRBD1. There are 13 residues in the CDR3. V shed 6 bases, J shed 7 bases, and the junction held 4 bases outside the gene matches. The CDR3 sequence is CASSGQGDGELFF. CDR3 DNA: TGTGCCAGCAGCGGACAGGGAGACGGGGAGCTGTTTTTT.

The rearrangement joins TRBV11-3 to TRBJ2-2; TRBD1 matches at 8 bases. V trimming: 4 bases; J trimming: 6 bases; junction bases outside the gene matches: 10. This CDR3 region has 16 residues. Germline V gene sequence: CDR1 SGHNT, CDR2 YENEEA. CDR3 sequence: CASSSRPTGAPGELFF. As DNA, the CDR3 is TGTGCCAGCAGCTCCCGCCCGACAGGGGCTCCCGGGGAGCTGTTTTTT.

This sequence joins TRBV10-3 and TRBJ2-5, with 7 bases that match TRBD1. This CDR3 region has 15 residues. Germline V gene data show CDR1 as ENHRY and CDR2 as SYGVKD. V was clipped by 0 bases and J by 4 bases; unmatched bases: 5. The CDR3 DNA reads as TGTGCCATCAGTGAGTCCCCGAGACAGGGAGAGACCCAGTACTTC. As protein: CAISESPRQGETQYF.